This T cell receptor (beta chain) was sequenced for a study of Graves' ophthalmopathy and Graves' hyperthyroidism. The wider study: The stable label applied to hyperthyroidism with no ophthalmopathy within 18 months of follow-up. Overall study findings and caveats: A model of 13 signatures distinguished ophthalmopathy from stable hyperthyroidism at around 90% sensitivity and around 81% specificity.

From RNA, the CDR3 regions of TCR beta chains were amplified and sequenced. A first-round RT-PCR used HTBI primers, followed by a second-round multiplex PCR. TCRdb re-called the multiplex PCR reads with MiXCR, one entry per CDR3 protein. Among around 1,000,000 distinct CDR3 sequences, roughly 35% were seen once, and the ten largest hold roughly 11%. The CDR3 extends over 13 amino acids. Germline-derived CDR1 and CDR2 are DFQATT and SNEGSKA (reference sequence). Trimming left V 4 bases short and J 2 bases short, with 6 bases between. This clonotype has at least ten counts. Its specificity is unknown. Pregnancy or lactation, uncontrolled infections and other autoimmune diseases were grounds for excluding patients.

The sequencing sample was made of peripheral blood or thyroid tissue (not recorded which). This rearrangement joins TRBV20-1 to TRBJ2-6; a possible D gene is TRBD2 (5 bases). The TCR comes from an adult man with Graves' hyperthyroidism. CDR3 sequence: CSAMGAGANVLTF. CDR3 coding DNA: TGCAGTGCTATGGGAGCTGGGGCCAACGTCCTGACTTTC.